The clone carrying this T cell receptor (beta chain) was counted once. The V end was cut by 6 bases, the J end by 9 bases, with 15 bases between. CDR1 and CDR2 (germline): MDHEN, SYDVKM. This CDR3 has 14 residues. The data were obtained in a study of control samples from healthy donors and cancer patients. Sequencing used immunoSEQ multiplex PCR; TCRdb keeps in-frame clones, though not all of them. This table holds about 150,000 clones, around 96% found once. Sample: blood. The source of this sequence is a middle-aged man in good health. The chain joins TRBV28 to TRBJ1-6; TRBD1 might be the D (5 bases). This chain's CDR3 is CASSPRGDLSPLHF. CDR3 in DNA: TGTGCCAGCAGCCCAAGGGGTGATCTTTCACCCCTCCACTTT.